This TCR beta chain was observed in a study of a mutant IDH1 vaccine in newly diagnosed glioma. Broader study findings: A vaccine-induced immune response developed in roughly 93% of the patients.

Time point: week 23, last vaccination. The vaccine gave 300 ug of a 20-mer mutant IDH1 peptide subcutaneously per dose. This clone occurred once. Its antigen is not identified. Produced via immunoSEQ multiplex PCR; TCRdb's table is partial and in-frame only. The profile shows tens of thousands of clones, around 82% of them singletons. Unmatched junction bases numbered 14, after V lost 6 bases and J lost 12 bases. Germline V gene sequence: CDR1 ENHRY, CDR2 SYGVKD. This CDR3 is 15 amino acids long. This TCR derives from a young man with glioma. The chain has TRBV10-3 and TRBJ2-7, with 13 bases identical to TRBD2. Here the sequenced sample was PBMCs, taken from a glioma patient whose treatment included an IDH1 peptide vaccine. CDR3 residues: CAISPTSGGPHEWYF. The DNA for the CDR3 is TGTGCCATCAGCCCGACTAGCGGGGGGCCACACGAGTGGTACTTC.